This TCR beta chain was identified during a study of brain metastases from non-small cell lung cancer. CDR3 length equals 19 residues. V gave up 1 base and J gave up 0 bases, with 20 bases separating them. Germline V gene sequence: CDR1 LNHNV, CDR2 YYDKDF (reference sequence). Findings and limits, study-wide: T-cell clones appeared expanded in approximately 60% of brain metastases relative to matched primary tumors.

As regards this clone: Antigen: not known.

Profiling relied on immunoSEQ multiplex PCR, and the TCRdb table lists in-frame clones only, not all of them. Found here are fewer than 5,000 clones, about 88% of them singletons; the top ten hold about an eighth. The chain couples TRBV15 to TRBJ2-3; maybe TRBD2 (6 bases). Sequences were obtained from tissue from a brain metastasis. The TCR originated in a donor over 35 with non-small cell lung cancer. This chain's CDR3 is CATSRGARRRGSSTDTQYF. As DNA, the CDR3 is TGTGCCACCAGCAGAGGGGCGCGTCGGCGGGGCTCTAGCACAGATACGCAGTATTTT.